Below, 32 T cell receptor beta chains from the same sample are listed, as sequenced in a study of blood T cell repertoires in COVID-19. TCRdb keeps only in-frame clones here, not all; method: immunoSEQ multiplex PCR. Here the sample spans about 100,000 clones, roughly 90% being singletons. The sample was peripheral blood. Every receptor here comes from an older man with acute or convalescent COVID-19.

This chain connects TRBV24-1 to TRBJ2-7; D is ambiguous. The CDR3 consists of 13 residues. Trimming cost V 3 bases and J 2 bases, with 7 bases left between them. CDR1 KGHDR and CDR2 SFDVKD come from the germline V gene. The CDR3 spells CATSDSATYEQYF. For the CDR3, the DNA is TGTGCCACCAGTGATAGCGCTACCTACGAGCAGTACTTC.

The sample holds a few counts of this clone. V is TRBV7-9 and J is TRBJ2-7; 11 bases fit TRBD2. This CDR3 contains 16 residues. Losses at the gene ends were 1 base for V and 3 bases for J; bases not matched to a gene: 5. Germline values: CDR1 SEHNR, CDR2 FQNEAQ (reference sequence). The CDR3 DNA follows: TGTGCCAGCAGCTTAGACCTAGCGGGGGGACTCTACGAGCAGTACTTC. This sequence encodes CASSLDLAGGLYEQYF.

The chain combines TRBV6-5 with TRBJ1-6; 9 bases align to TRBD1. CDR3 length equals 15 residues. Germline values: CDR1 MNHEY, CDR2 SVGAGI. Unmatched junction bases numbered 4, after V lost 5 bases and J lost 5 bases. CDR3 DNA: TGTGCCAGCAGTCCCGGGACAGGGCATAATTCACCCCTCCACTTT. The encoded protein is CASSPGTGHNSPLHF.

The table lists this clone with a few counts. The gene calls are TRBV5-1 and TRBJ2-1, with a tentative D call TRBD2 (5 bases). This CDR3 has 16 amino acids. Germline V lookup: CDR1 SGHRS, CDR2 YFSETQ. Trimming cost V 0 bases and J 5 bases, with 15 bases left between them. The CDR3: CASSLAQAGLDNEQFF. DNA of the CDR3: TGCGCCAGCAGCTTGGCCCAAGCAGGACTTGACAATGAGCAGTTCTTC. Complete variable domain (other parts from reference TRBV5-1 and TRBJ2-1): KAGVTQTPRYLIKTRGQQVTLSCSPISGHRSVSWYQQTPGQGLQFLFEYFSETQRNKGNFPGRFSGRQFSNSRSEMNVSTLELGDSALYLCASSLAQAGLDNEQFFGPGTRLTVL.

V usage is TRBV5-1 and J usage is TRBJ2-1, with 8 bases fitting TRBD1. V gave up 4 bases and J gave up 5 bases; unmatched junction bases: 8. The CDR3 extends over 15 amino acids. Germline CDR1 reads SGHRS; CDR2 reads YFSETQ. CDR3 region: CASSPGQGVDNEQFF. CDR3 coding DNA: TGCGCCAGCAGCCCTGGACAGGGCGTCGACAATGAGCAGTTCTTC.

V and J are TRBV7-8 and TRBJ1-1, with TRBD1 as a possible D gene (5 bases). The CDR3 sequence is 15 residues long. CDR1 and CDR2 from the germline V gene are SGHVS and FQNEAQ. Between the trimmed V and J ends, which lost 5 bases and 0 bases, there was a span of 13 bases. CDR3 region: CASSTRTSMNTEAFF. The CDR3 coding sequence is TGTGCCAGCAGCACACGGACATCAATGAACACTGAAGCTTTCTTT.

The genes are TRBV10-1 and TRBJ1-1, with D possibly matching TRBD1 (5 bases). The CDR3 runs 16 residues. Trimming removed 6 bases at V and 5 bases at J, with 22 bases between. Germline CDR1 WNHNN, CDR2 SYGVQD (reference sequence). CDR3 bases: TGCGCCAGCAGCAGTCTTGGGGGGAGCCCGCGGACTGAAGCTTTCTTT. Its translation: CASSSLGGSPRTEAFF.

The rearrangement uses TRBV5-1 and TRBJ1-3, with 9 positions matching TRBD1. Germline V CDR1 and CDR2: SGHRS, YFSETQ. The CDR3 runs 18 residues. With V trimmed by 3 bases and J by 5 bases, 15 bases remained unmatched. DNA of the CDR3: TGCGCCAGCAGCTCGGAGAAAACCACAGGGGGCTCGAGAAACACCATATATTTT. Translated: CASSSEKTTGGSRNTIYF.

The genes are TRBV3-1 (or the pseudogene TRBV3-2) and TRBJ1-5; D not certain. Trimming pared 1 base from V and 6 bases from J, leaving 16 bases between. The germline V gene has CDR1 LGHDT and CDR2 YNNKEL (reference sequence). The CDR3 is 16 residues long. The CDR3 coding sequence is TGTGCCAGCAGCCAAGGCGGTCGGGTGGTCGGTCAGCCCCAGCATTTT. This translates into CASSQGGRVVGQPQHF.

The rearrangement uses TRBV5-1 and TRBJ1-4; D ambiguous. Germline V gene data show CDR1 as SGHRS and CDR2 as YFSETQ. V lost 3 bases to trimming and J lost 7 bases, with 16 bases between them. The CDR3 spans 15 residues. The CDR3 here is CASSSPGAPPEKLFF. The CDR3 nucleotides are TGCGCCAGCAGCTCCCCCGGAGCCCCCCCTGAAAAACTGTTTTTT.

The rearrangement joins TRBV6-5 to TRBJ1-4; tentative D call: TRBD1 (5 bases). CDR3 length: 14 amino acids. Trimming stripped 5 bases from V and 4 bases from J, with 11 bases between. CDR1 is MNHEY and CDR2 is SVGAGI in the germline V gene. The CDR3 region is CASSPGGYNEKLFF. The CDR3 bases are TGTGCCAGCAGTCCTGGGGGGTATAATGAAAAACTGTTTTTT.

The V call is TRBV11-3, the J call TRBJ2-1; perhaps TRBD1 as D (5 bases). CDR1 SGHNT and CDR2 YENEEA come from the germline V gene. The CDR3 sequence is 14 residues long. V lost 0 bases and J lost 7, with 10 bases in between. In nucleotides, the CDR3 is TGTGCCAGCAGCTTAGAACTTAGGGGAAATGAGCAGTTCTTC. Residues: CASSLELRGNEQFF.

The chain couples TRBV7-2 to TRBJ2-7; 7 nucleotides match TRBD2. CDR1 and CDR2 from the germline V gene are SGHTA and FQGNSA. The ends lost 1 base at V and 2 bases at J; junction bases unmatched: 5. There are 15 residues in the CDR3. The CDR3 DNA follows: TGTGCCAGCAGCTTAGGGGGGGGGATGCCCTACGAGCAGTACTTC. Encoded protein: CASSLGGGMPYEQYF.

This chain joins TRBV5-1 and TRBJ2-1, with 8 bases aligning to TRBD2. Trimming cost V 0 bases and J 0 bases; bases outside gene matches: 2. This CDR3 is 16 amino acids long. Germline CDR1 SGHRS, CDR2 YFSETQ. CDR3 sequence (DNA): TGCGCCAGCAGCTTGGGTAGCGGGAACTCCTACAATGAGCAGTTCTTC. Translated, it gives CASSLGSGNSYNEQFF. The variable domain in full, with the rest retrieved from reference TRBV5-1 and TRBJ2-1, is KAGVTQTPRYLIKTRGQQVTLSCSPISGHRSVSWYQQTPGQGLQFLFEYFSETQRNKGNFPGRFSGRQFSNSRSEMNVSTLELGDSALYLCASSLGSGNSYNEQFFGPGTRLTVL.

V usage is TRBV6-5 and J usage is TRBJ1-5; D unresolved. Trimming shortened V by 0 bases and J by 2 bases, and 8 bases separated the two germline ends. Germline V gene lookup returns CDR1 MNHEY and CDR2 SVGAGI. This CDR3 has 15 amino acids. The CDR3 sequence: CASSYSPRGNQPQHF. In DNA form, the CDR3 reads TGTGCCAGCAGTTACTCACCGAGAGGCAATCAGCCCCAGCATTTT.

The genes are TRBV28 and TRBJ1-1, with 7 bases aligning to TRBD1. V was pared by 5 bases and J by 1 base, with 4 bases of the junction left unmatched. The CDR3 is 14 amino acids. CDR1 and CDR2 (germline): MDHEN, SYDVKM. The CDR3 sequence is CASSGGTANTEAFF. The CDR3 DNA sequence: TGTGCCAGCAGTGGTGGGACAGCGAACACTGAAGCTTTCTTT.

The chain has TRBV15 and TRBJ2-7, with no clear D. The CDR3 has 13 residues. Trimming shortened V by 5 bases and J by 6 bases, and 14 bases separated the two germline ends. Germline V gene data show CDR1 as LNHNV and CDR2 as YYDKDF (reference sequence). CDR3 protein: CATSAGHIREQYF. Here the CDR3 DNA reads TGTGCCACCAGCGCAGGTCACATACGCGAGCAGTACTTC.

This sequence joins TRBV2 and TRBJ1-3; no definite D call. The germline V gene has CDR1 SNHLY and CDR2 FYNNEI. CDR3 length: 12 amino acids. V was shortened by 5 bases and J by 9 bases, with 11 bases between the two germline ends. CDR3 nucleotides: TGTGCCAGCAGTTCCAGCGTGAGCACCATATATTTT. Translated: CASSSSVSTIYF.

The chain employs TRBV5-4 and TRBJ1-1; D unresolved. The CDR3 has 13 amino acids. Germline V gives CDR1 SGHNT, CDR2 YYREEE (reference sequence). Trimming removed 3 bases at V and 2 bases at J, with 8 bases between. CDR3 bases: TGTGCCAGCAGCTCGCGGAGTAACACTGAAGCTTTCTTT. Its translation is CASSSRSNTEAFF.

The rearrangement links TRBV2 to TRBJ2-2, with 9 bases that match TRBD1. The CDR3 consists of 17 residues. The germline V gene has CDR1 SNHLY and CDR2 FYNNEI. After removal of 8 bases from V and 7 bases from J, the junction contained 17 bases not matched to a gene. The CDR3 loop reads CASLPGQGRKLGGELFF. CDR3 DNA: TGTGCCAGCCTACCGGGACAGGGTAGAAAGTTGGGCGGGGAGCTGTTTTTT.

The chain combines TRBV9 with TRBJ2-2; tentatively, D is TRBD2 (5 bases). The CDR3 runs to 17 residues. Germline lookup yields CDR1 SGDLS and CDR2 YYNGEE. V lost 4 bases and J 4 bases, leaving 20 bases between the germline ends. The CDR3 sequence is CASSPPPPREPTGELFF. CDR3 coding DNA: TGTGCCAGCAGCCCCCCTCCGCCGAGGGAGCCCACCGGGGAGCTGTTTTTT.

V is TRBV7-2 and J is TRBJ1-2; D perhaps matches TRBD1 (5 bases). V was pared by 4 bases and J by 1 base, with 7 bases between. The CDR3 runs 13 residues. CDR1 SGHTA and CDR2 FQGNSA come from the germline V gene. The CDR3 sequence: CASSWQGNYGYTF. CDR3 nucleotides: TGTGCCAGCAGCTGGCAGGGTAACTATGGCTACACCTTC.

The V call is TRBV12-3 or TRBV12-4, the J call TRBJ1-2; maybe TRBD1 (6 bases). The CDR3 is made up of 13 amino acids. With 7 bases removed from V and 8 bases from J, the gap between germline ends came to 17 bases. The CDR3 DNA follows: TGTGCCAGCACTATTACAGGGATCATGGGCTACACCTTC. This codes for CASTITGIMGYTF.

This rearrangement joins TRBV28 to TRBJ2-3; 11 bases map to TRBD2. The CDR3 runs 17 residues. Per germline, CDR1 MDHEN and CDR2 SYDVKM. Losses at the gene ends were 3 bases for V and 4 bases for J; bases not matched to a gene: 9. The CDR3, as DNA: TGTGCCAGCAGTTTGGGGTACCTAGCGGGAGGCGCAGATACGCAGTATTTT. It encodes CASSLGYLAGGADTQYF.

This clone was recorded once. J is TRBJ1-2 and V is TRBV28, with 7 nucleotides matching TRBD1. Germline lookup yields CDR1 MDHEN and CDR2 SYDVKM. Trimming removed 5 bases from V and 8 bases from J; junction bases left unmatched: 17. The CDR3 is 16 amino acids. CDR3 protein: CASSQGGNAFGYGYTF. CDR3 nucleotide sequence: TGTGCCAGCAGTCAGGGGGGCAACGCTTTCGGATACGGCTACACCTTC.

V is TRBV28 and J is TRBJ1-6; D is unresolved. CDR1 MDHEN and CDR2 SYDVKM come from the germline V gene. The CDR3 loop spans 19 amino acids. V was pared by 4 bases and J by 6 bases, with 25 bases between. Here the CDR3 reads CASSSFDPQYSHSNSPLHF. As DNA, the CDR3 is TGTGCCAGCAGTTCCTTCGACCCTCAATACAGCCACTCTAATTCACCCCTCCACTTT.

This chain uses TRBV11-2 with TRBJ2-3; D is possibly TRBD2 (6 bases). The V and J ends lost 1 base and 2 bases respectively, with 7 bases between them. Germline V CDR1 and CDR2: SGHAT, FQNNGV. The CDR3 has 14 amino acids. CDR3 amino acids: CASSLGGDTDTQYF. The CDR3 DNA is TGTGCCAGCAGCTTAGGCGGGGACACAGATACGCAGTATTTT. Combining the CDR3 with reference TRBV11-2 and TRBJ2-3 gives the whole variable domain EAGVAQSPRYKIIEKRQSVAFWCNPISGHATLYWYQQILGQGPKLLIQFQNNGVVDDSQLPKDRFSAERLKGVDSTLKIQPAKLEDSAVYLCASSLGGDTDTQYFGPGTRLTVL.

This rearrangement joins TRBV29-1 to TRBJ1-2; D gene ambiguous. The CDR3 spans 12 residues. V shed 4 bases and J shed 8 bases, with 14 bases lying between them. Germline V gene lookup returns CDR1 SQVTM and CDR2 ANQGSEA. This CDR3 reads CSVGAGWGGYTF. CDR3 nucleotides: TGCAGCGTTGGGGCGGGTTGGGGAGGCTACACCTTC.

The J gene is TRBJ1-5, the V gene TRBV6-2 or TRBV6-3; 11 bases fit TRBD1. The CDR3 runs 16 residues. Germline V lookup: CDR1 MNHEY, CDR2 SVGEGT. V dropped 2 bases and J dropped 4; count of bases not matched to a gene: 4. CDR3: CASSYGTGGPNQPQHF. The CDR3 DNA reads TGTGCCAGCAGTTACGGGACAGGGGGTCCAAATCAGCCCCAGCATTTT.

This chain joins TRBV11-3 and TRBJ1-3; D is undetermined. Germline assignment: CDR1 SGHNT and CDR2 YENEEA. V was pared by 1 base and J by 0 bases, with 7 bases between. The CDR3 is 15 residues long. The CDR3 reads CASSLVIGSGNTIYF. Here the CDR3 DNA reads TGTGCCAGCAGCTTAGTAATCGGCTCTGGAAACACCATATATTTT.

The chain couples TRBV2 to TRBJ1-5, with 11 positions matching TRBD1. The germline V gene encodes CDR1 SNHLY and CDR2 FYNNEI. Trimming took 8 bases from V and 4 from J; bases not matched to a gene: 7. The CDR3 has 15 residues. The CDR3 here is CASVGQGAANQPQHF. In DNA, the CDR3 is TGTGCCAGCGTCGGACAGGGGGCGGCGAATCAGCCCCAGCATTTT.

This clone was detected only once. This rearrangement joins TRBV18 to TRBJ2-7; D may be TRBD2 (7 bases). The V and J ends lost 3 bases and 4 bases respectively, with 16 bases between them. This CDR3 comprises 15 residues. Germline CDR1 reads KGHSH; CDR2 reads LQKENI. The chain's CDR3 is CASSPTGGGGYEQYF. The CDR3 coding sequence is TGTGCCAGCTCACCGACCGGGGGAGGGGGATACGAGCAGTACTTC.